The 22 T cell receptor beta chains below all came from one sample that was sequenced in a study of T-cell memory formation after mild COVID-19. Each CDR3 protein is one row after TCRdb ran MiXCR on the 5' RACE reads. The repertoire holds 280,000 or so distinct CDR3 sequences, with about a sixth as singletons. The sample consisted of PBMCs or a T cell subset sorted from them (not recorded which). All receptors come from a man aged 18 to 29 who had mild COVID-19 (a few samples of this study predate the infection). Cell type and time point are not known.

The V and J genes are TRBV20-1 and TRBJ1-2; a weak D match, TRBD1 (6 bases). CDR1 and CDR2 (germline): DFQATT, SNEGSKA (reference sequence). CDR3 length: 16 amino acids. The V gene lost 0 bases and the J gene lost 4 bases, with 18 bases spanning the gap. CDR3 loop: CSARDSGRDTIYGYTF. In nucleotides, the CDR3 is TGCAGTGCTAGAGATTCAGGCCGGGACACTATCTATGGCTACACCTTC.

CDR3 DNA: TGTGCCAGCAGCGTAGGAGATAGCGGGGGCAGGGGGCACGAGCAGTACGTC. Amino acid sequence: CASSVGDSGGRGHEQYV. V is TRBV9 and J is TRBJ2-7; possible D gene TRBD2, 9 bases. Germline assignment: CDR1 SGDLS and CDR2 YYNGEE. There are 17 residues in the CDR3. Trimming pared 0 bases from V and 5 bases from J, leaving 21 bases between.

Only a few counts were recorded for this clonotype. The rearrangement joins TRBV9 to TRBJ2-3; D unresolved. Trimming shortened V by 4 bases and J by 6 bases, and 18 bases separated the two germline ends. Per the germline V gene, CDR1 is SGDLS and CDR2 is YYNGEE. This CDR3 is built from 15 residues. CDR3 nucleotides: TGTGCCAGCAGCCCGTCCCCTAGGGATGGGGATACGCAGTATTTT. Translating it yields CASSPSPRDGDTQYF.

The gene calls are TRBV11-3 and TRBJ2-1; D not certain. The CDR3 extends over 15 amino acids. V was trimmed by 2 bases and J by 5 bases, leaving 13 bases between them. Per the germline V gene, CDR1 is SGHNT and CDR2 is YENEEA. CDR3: CASSLFGQADNEQFF. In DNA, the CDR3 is TGTGCCAGCAGCTTATTCGGCCAGGCAGACAATGAGCAGTTCTTC. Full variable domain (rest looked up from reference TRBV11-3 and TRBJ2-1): EAGVVQSPRYKIIEKKQPVAFWCNPISGHNTLYWYLQNLGQGPELLIRYENEEAVDDSQLPKDRFSAERLKGVDSTLKIQPAELGDSAVYLCASSLFGQADNEQFFGPGTRLTVL.

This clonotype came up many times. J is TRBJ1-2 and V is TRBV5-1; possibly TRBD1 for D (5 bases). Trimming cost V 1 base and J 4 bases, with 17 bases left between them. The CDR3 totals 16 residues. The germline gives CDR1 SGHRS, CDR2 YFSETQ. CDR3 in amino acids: CASSLSGGVASYGYTF. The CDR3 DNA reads TGCGCCAGCAGCTTGTCAGGAGGGGTTGCGAGCTATGGCTACACCTTC.

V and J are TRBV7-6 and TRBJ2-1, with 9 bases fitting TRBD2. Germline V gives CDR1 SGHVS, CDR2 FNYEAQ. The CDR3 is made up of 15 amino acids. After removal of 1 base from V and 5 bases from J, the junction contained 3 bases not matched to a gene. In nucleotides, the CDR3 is TGTGCCAGCAGCTTAGTGGCGGGGGGGGACAATGAGCAGTTCTTC. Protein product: CASSLVAGGDNEQFF.

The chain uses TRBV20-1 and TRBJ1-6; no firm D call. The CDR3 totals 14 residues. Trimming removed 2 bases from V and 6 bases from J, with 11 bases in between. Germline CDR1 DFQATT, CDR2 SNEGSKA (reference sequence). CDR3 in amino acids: CSARPPSGNSPLHF. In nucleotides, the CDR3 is TGCAGTGCTAGACCCCCGAGTGGTAATTCACCCCTCCACTTT.

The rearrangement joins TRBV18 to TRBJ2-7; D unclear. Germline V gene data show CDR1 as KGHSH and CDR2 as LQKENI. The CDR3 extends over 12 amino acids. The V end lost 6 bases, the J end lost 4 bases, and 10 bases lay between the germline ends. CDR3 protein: CASSPDRYEQYV. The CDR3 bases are TGTGCCAGCTCCCCCGACCGGTACGAGCAGTACGTC.

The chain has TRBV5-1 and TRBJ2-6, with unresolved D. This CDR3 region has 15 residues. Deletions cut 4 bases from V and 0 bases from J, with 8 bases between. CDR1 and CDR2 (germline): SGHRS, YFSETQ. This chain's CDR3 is CASSAPLSGANVLTF. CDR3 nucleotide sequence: TGCGCCAGCAGCGCCCCTCTCTCTGGGGCCAACGTCCTGACTTTC.

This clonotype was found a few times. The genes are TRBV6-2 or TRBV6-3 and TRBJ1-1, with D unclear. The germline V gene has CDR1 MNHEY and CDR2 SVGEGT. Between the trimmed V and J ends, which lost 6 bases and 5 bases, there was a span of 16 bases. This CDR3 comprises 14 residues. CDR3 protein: CASSKRVPLTEAFF. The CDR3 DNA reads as TGTGCCAGCAGCAAAAGAGTGCCGCTGACTGAAGCTTTCTTT.

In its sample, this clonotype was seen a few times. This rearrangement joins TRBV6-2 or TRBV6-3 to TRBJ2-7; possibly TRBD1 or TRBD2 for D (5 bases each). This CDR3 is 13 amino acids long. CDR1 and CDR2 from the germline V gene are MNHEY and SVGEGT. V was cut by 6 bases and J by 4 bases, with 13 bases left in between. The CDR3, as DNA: TGTGCCAGCAGACGGGACGAGAGGTACGAGCAGTACGTC. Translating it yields CASRRDERYEQYV.

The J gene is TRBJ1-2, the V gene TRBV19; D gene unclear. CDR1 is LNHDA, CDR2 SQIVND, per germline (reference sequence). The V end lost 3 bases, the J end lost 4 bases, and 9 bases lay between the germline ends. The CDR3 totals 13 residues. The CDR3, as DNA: TGTGCCAGTAGTATGGGTTTTGTCTATGGCTACACCTTC. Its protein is CASSMGFVYGYTF.

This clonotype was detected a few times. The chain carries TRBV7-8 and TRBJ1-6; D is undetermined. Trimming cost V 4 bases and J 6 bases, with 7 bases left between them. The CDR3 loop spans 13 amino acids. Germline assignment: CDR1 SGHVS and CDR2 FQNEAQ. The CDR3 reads CASSSAPNSPLHF. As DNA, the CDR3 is TGTGCCAGCAGCTCCGCCCCTAATTCACCCCTCCACTTT. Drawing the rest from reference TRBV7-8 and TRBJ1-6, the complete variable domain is GAGVSQSPRYKVAKRGQDVALRCDPISGHVSLFWYQQALGQGPEFLTYFQNEAQLDKSGLPSDRFFAERPEGSVSTLKIQRTQQEDSAVYLCASSSAPNSPLHFGNGTRLTVT.

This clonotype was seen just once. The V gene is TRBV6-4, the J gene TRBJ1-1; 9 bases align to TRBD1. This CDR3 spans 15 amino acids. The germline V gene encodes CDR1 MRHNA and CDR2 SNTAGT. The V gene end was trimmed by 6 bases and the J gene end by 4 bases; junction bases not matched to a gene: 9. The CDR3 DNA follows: TGTGCCAGCAGGGATATGGACAGGGGAGGCACTGAAGCTTTCTTT. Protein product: CASRDMDRGGTEAFF.

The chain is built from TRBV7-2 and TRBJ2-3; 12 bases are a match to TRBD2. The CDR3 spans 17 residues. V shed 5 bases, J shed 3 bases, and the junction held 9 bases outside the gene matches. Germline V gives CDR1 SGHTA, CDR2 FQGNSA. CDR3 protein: CASSLSSGGVWTDTQYF. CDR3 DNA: TGTGCCAGCAGCCTTTCTAGCGGGGGGGTCTGGACAGATACGCAGTATTTT.

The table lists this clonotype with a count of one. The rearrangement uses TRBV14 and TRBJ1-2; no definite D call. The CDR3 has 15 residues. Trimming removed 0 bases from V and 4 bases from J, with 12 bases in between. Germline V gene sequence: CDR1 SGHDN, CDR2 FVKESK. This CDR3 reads CASSQEALNFYGYTF. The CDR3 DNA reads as TGTGCCAGCAGCCAAGAAGCCTTGAACTTCTATGGCTACACCTTC. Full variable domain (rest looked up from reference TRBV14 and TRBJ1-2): EAGVTQFPSHSVIEKGQTVTLRCDPISGHDNLYWYRRVMGKEIKFLLHFVKESKQDESGMPNNRFLAERTGGTYSTLKVQPAELEDSGVYFCASSQEALNFYGYTFGSGTRLTVV.

The CDR3 DNA reads TGCAGCGCGGGACAGCTTAAAAACATTCAGTACTTC. Translating it yields CSAGQLKNIQYF. The rearrangement uses TRBV29-1 and TRBJ2-4; TRBD1 matches 7 bases. The V and J ends lost 7 bases and 4 bases, in that order; junction bases with no gene match: 4. The V gene's germline CDR1 is SQVTM and CDR2 ANQGSEA. This CDR3 is built from 12 residues.

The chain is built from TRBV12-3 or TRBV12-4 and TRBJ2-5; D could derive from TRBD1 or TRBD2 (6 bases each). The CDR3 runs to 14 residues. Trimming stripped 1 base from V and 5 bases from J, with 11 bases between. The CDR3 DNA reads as TGTGCCAGCAGTTTAGACGGGGGCGTGGAGACCCAGTACTTC. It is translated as CASSLDGGVETQYF.

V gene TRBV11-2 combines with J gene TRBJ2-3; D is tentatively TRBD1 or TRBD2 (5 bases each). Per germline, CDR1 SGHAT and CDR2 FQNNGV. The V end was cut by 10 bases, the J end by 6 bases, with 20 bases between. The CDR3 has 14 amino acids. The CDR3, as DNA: TGTGCCACCAGTGGGTCGGGGCTGCCGGATACGCAGTATTTT. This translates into CATSGSGLPDTQYF.

The CDR3 nucleotides read TGTGCCAGCTCACGCGAAGAGGGGGTTAACACTGAAGCTTTCTTT. Translation: CASSREEGVNTEAFF. The V and J genes are TRBV18 and TRBJ1-1; weak D call: TRBD1 (6 bases). Trimming shortened V by 4 bases and J by 2 bases, and 14 bases separated the two germline ends. Germline V gene data show CDR1 as KGHSH and CDR2 as LQKENI. The length of the CDR3 is 15 residues.

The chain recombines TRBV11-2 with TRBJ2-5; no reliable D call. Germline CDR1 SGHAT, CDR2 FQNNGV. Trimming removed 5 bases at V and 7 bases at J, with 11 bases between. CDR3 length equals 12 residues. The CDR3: CASSDPVRTQYF. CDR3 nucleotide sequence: TGTGCCAGCAGCGACCCAGTTAGGACCCAGTACTTC.

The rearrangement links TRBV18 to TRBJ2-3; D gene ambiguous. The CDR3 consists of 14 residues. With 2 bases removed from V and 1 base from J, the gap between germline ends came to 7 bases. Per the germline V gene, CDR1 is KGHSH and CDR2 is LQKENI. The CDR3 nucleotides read TGTGCCAGCTCACCATTCCACCGCACAGATACGCAGTATTTT. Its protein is CASSPFHRTDTQYF. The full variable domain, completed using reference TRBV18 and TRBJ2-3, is NAGVMQNPRHLVRRRGQEARLRCSPMKGHSHVYWYRQLPEEGLKFMVYLQKENIIDESGMPKERFSAEFPKEGPSILRIQQVVRGDSAAYFCASSPFHRTDTQYFGPGTRLTVL.